These 17 T cell receptor beta chains share one sample of origin, sequenced in a study of shared clonotypes between healthy human individuals. Only in-frame clones appear in the TCRdb table, and some are missing; sequencing was by immunoSEQ multiplex PCR. The sample contains millions of clones, just over 90% of which appear only once. Sequencing was performed on naive CD4+ T cells from PBMCs. Stated subset: CD45RA+ positively selected. The receptors here all came from a man between 18 and 29 years old in good health. Some clones in this sample may be carry-over from other donors' samples.

The V call is TRBV19, the J call TRBJ1-5, with a weak D call TRBD1 (5 bases). Per germline, CDR1 LNHDA and CDR2 SQIVND (reference sequence). V was clipped by 7 bases and J by 0 bases, with 16 bases between them. This CDR3 contains 16 residues. The chain's CDR3 is CASMSRGPNSNQPQHF. CDR3 in DNA: TGTGCCAGTATGTCCCGGGGACCAAATAGCAATCAGCCCCAGCATTTT.

CDR3 amino acids: CATSGGAQPQHF. In DNA, the CDR3 is TGTGCCACCAGCGGGGGGGCTCAGCCCCAGCATTTT. The chain employs TRBV15 and TRBJ1-5, with TRBD1 as a possible D gene (6 bases). Germline V gives CDR1 LNHNV, CDR2 YYDKDF (reference sequence). V lost 5 bases, J lost 6 bases, and 8 bases lay in between. The length of the CDR3 is 12 residues.

This clone has a handful of counts. The chain employs TRBV7-9 and TRBJ1-1; 7 nucleotides line up with TRBD1. CDR3 length: 15 amino acids. CDR1 is SEHNR and CDR2 is FQNEAQ in the germline V gene (reference sequence). Losses at the gene ends were 4 bases for V and 0 bases for J; bases not matched to a gene: 5. CDR3 in amino acids: CASSSAGQMNTEAFF. The CDR3 DNA reads TGTGCCAGCAGCTCGGCGGGACAGATGAACACTGAAGCTTTCTTT.

In the case of this clone: Other DNA sequences from this sample encode an identical CDR3 as well. The rearrangement links TRBV9 to TRBJ2-5; no clear D. The CDR3 length is 13 residues. Germline lookup yields CDR1 SGDLS and CDR2 YYNGEE. Trimming stripped 1 base from V and 2 bases from J, with 6 bases between. CDR3 nucleotide sequence: TGTGCCAGCAGCGTACTACCACAAGAGACCCAGTACTTC. This sequence encodes CASSVLPQETQYF.

This chain connects TRBV7-8 to TRBJ1-5; 8 bases map to TRBD1. The trim removed 8 bases at V and 6 bases at J, leaving 9 bases unmatched. This CDR3 contains 14 residues. Germline CDR1 and CDR2: SGHVS and FQNEAQ. The CDR3 sequence: CASGWETGGQPQHF. The CDR3 nucleotides are TGTGCCAGCGGATGGGAAACAGGGGGTCAGCCCCAGCATTTT.

The chain couples TRBV30 to TRBJ1-2; a possible D gene is TRBD1 (5 bases). The CDR3 has 14 residues. The V end lost 0 bases, the J end lost 4 bases, and 12 bases lay between the germline ends. Germline lookup yields CDR1 GTSNPN and CDR2 SVGIG (reference sequence). The CDR3 reads CAWSVGAGLYGYTF. The CDR3 DNA reads TGTGCCTGGAGTGTAGGCGCAGGGCTCTATGGCTACACCTTC.

The chain recombines TRBV6-4 with TRBJ2-3; possibly TRBD1 or TRBD2 for D (7 bases each). Germline V gene sequence: CDR1 MRHNA, CDR2 SNTAGT. Trimming pared 11 bases from V and 4 bases from J, leaving 31 bases between. The CDR3 covers 18 residues. CDR3 protein: CAGLGQFVAGVKSDTQYF. The CDR3 nucleotides are TGTGCCGGCTTGGGACAGTTCGTTGCGGGAGTGAAGTCAGATACGCAGTATTTT.

The genes are TRBV21-1 and TRBJ1-1; the D call TRBD1 from the table was never checked on the DNA. TRBV21-1 is marked as a pseudogene. The CDR3 contains 16 residues. CDR3 sequence reads: CASSKEEGDLGKEAFF. CDR3 bases: TGTGCCAGCAGCAAAGAAGAAGGGGATCTTGGGAAGGAAGCTTTCTTT.

The chain uses TRBV5-5 and TRBJ2-2; D is unresolved. From germline, CDR1 is SGHKS and CDR2 YYEKEE (reference sequence). The CDR3 is 13 amino acids. V lost 2 bases and J 4 bases, leaving 6 bases between the germline ends. In DNA, the CDR3 is TGTGCCAGCAGCTTAGACCCCACCGGGGAGCTGTTTTTT. This gives the protein CASSLDPTGELFF.

The V and J genes are TRBV28 and TRBJ2-1; D not resolved. The CDR3 runs 11 residues. Trimming removed 10 bases at V and 8 bases at J, with 12 bases between. The germline CDR1 and CDR2 sequences are MDHEN and SYDVKM. CDR3 in amino acids: CATLSGDEQFF. The CDR3 nucleotides are TGTGCCACCTTGTCTGGCGATGAGCAGTTCTTC.

This chain connects TRBV4-2 to TRBJ2-1; TRBD2 might be the D (5 bases). This CDR3 is built from 17 residues. Germline CDR1 reads LGHNA; CDR2 reads YNFKEQ. V lost 2 bases and J lost 0, with 14 bases in between. CDR3 in amino acids: CASSQPITDSSYNEQFF. CDR3 DNA sequence: TGTGCCAGCAGCCAACCTATCACGGACTCCTCCTACAATGAGCAGTTCTTC.

V gene TRBV4-2 combines with J gene TRBJ1-1; the D gene is possibly TRBD1 (5 bases). The CDR3 spans 17 residues. Germline V gene lookup returns CDR1 LGHNA and CDR2 YNFKEQ. Trimming took off 0 bases at V and 4 bases at J, with 18 bases between the two ends. This CDR3 is CASSQDPNAGIFTEAFF. CDR3 DNA: TGTGCCAGCAGCCAAGATCCCAACGCAGGGATCTTCACTGAAGCTTTCTTT.

Regarding this clone: This sample includes further DNA sequences coding for the same CDR3. V is TRBV20-1 and J is TRBJ2-5; D possibly corresponds to TRBD1 (5 bases). CDR1 and CDR2 from the germline V gene are DFQATT and SNEGSKA (reference sequence). The CDR3 contains 11 residues. Trimming took 5 bases from V and 4 from J, leaving 8 bases between them. CDR3 residues: CSAPQGETQYF. The CDR3 DNA sequence: TGCAGTGCTCCTCAGGGAGAGACCCAGTACTTC.

V usage is TRBV14 and J usage is TRBJ1-1; a weak D match, TRBD1 (5 bases). The CDR3 spans 15 residues. The ends were cut back, 4 bases at V and 4 bases at J, with 16 bases in the middle. Germline CDR1 SGHDN, CDR2 FVKESK. The CDR3 region has the DNA TGTGCCAGCAGCCCCCGGATCCGCCAGGGCACTGAAGCTTTCTTT. Its protein is CASSPRIRQGTEAFF. The variable domain in full, completed from reference TRBV14 and TRBJ1-1, reads EAGVTQFPSHSVIEKGQTVTLRCDPISGHDNLYWYRRVMGKEIKFLLHFVKESKQDESGMPNNRFLAERTGGTYSTLKVQPAELEDSGVYFCASSPRIRQGTEAFFGQGTRLTVV.

The chain uses TRBV11-2 and TRBJ2-1; 7 bases fit TRBD1. V was clipped by 3 bases and J by 7 bases; unmatched bases: 3. This CDR3 is 13 amino acids long. Germline CDR1 SGHAT, CDR2 FQNNGV. The chain's CDR3 is CASSLTGLNEQFF. The CDR3 DNA follows: TGTGCCAGCAGCTTGACAGGGCTGAATGAGCAGTTCTTC.

This clone was found once. The rearrangement uses TRBV4-3 and TRBJ1-1; D not certain. V lost 1 base to trimming and J lost 0 bases, with 12 bases between them. From germline, CDR1 is LGHNA and CDR2 YSLEER. CDR3 length: 16 residues. The CDR3 DNA sequence: TGCGCCAGCAGCCAAGGTTTTACGAAAGTGAACACTGAAGCTTTCTTT. It codes for CASSQGFTKVNTEAFF.

The genes are TRBV2 and TRBJ2-2, with D possibly TRBD2 on 5 matching bases. The V and J ends lost 1 base and 4 bases respectively, with 13 bases between them. CDR1 is SNHLY, CDR2 FYNNEI, per germline. The CDR3 contains 16 residues. Here the CDR3 reads CASSEGGQWGTGELFF. For the CDR3, the DNA is TGTGCCAGCAGTGAAGGAGGGCAGTGGGGCACCGGGGAGCTGTTTTTT.